This T cell receptor (beta chain) came from a study of blood T cell repertoires in COVID-19 (TCRdb year 2020). About the study as a whole: The collaborator samples originated in the United States, Italy and Spain and spanned the acute and convalescent phases of COVID-19. The repertoires were made available in a free public database intended to serve as a resource for research on the immune response to SARS-CoV-2. The sample metadata nearly always contained a de-identified subject ID, COVID-19 status, age in years and sex. Deeply sampled blood TCRbeta repertoires from subjects exposed to, actively infected with, or recovered from COVID-19 were included in the dataset. HLA class I and class II types, where available, came from metadata supplied by the sample provider rather than from assay-based typing. The prospective study material was composed of cDNA or gDNA derived from T cells, B-cell-depleted T cells, or PBMCs. Samples came from the ongoing ImmuneRACE study (first 160 participants) plus 1,254 subjects from 6 global collaborators. Beyond this particular receptor, the publication reports: The amount of clinical and demographic metadata varied by source and participant and was provided uncurated.

The immunoSEQ Assay, a bias-controlled multiplex PCR, was used to amplify TCRbeta CDR3 regions from genomic DNA. As for how the authors treated the data: Nucleated cell counts per sample were estimated from amplification of reference gene primers within the assay. Sequence reads were collapsed and filtered to measure the absolute abundance of every unique TCRbeta CDR3 rearrangement. For each sample, productive Simpson clonality was calculated as the square root of Simpson's diversity index over productive rearrangements. As stored in TCRdb, this immuneACCESS dataset retains in-frame rearrangements with V and J assigned. A fraction of the clones does not appear; measured against another copy, unresolved V genes explain less than half of the discrepancy, and the remainder lacks a known reason. V and J calls and clone size are given by that table; D and trimming were obtained from the DNA. The sample data list approximately 240,000 clones, and roughly 87% of these were observed just once. The ten largest clonotypes hold around 6% of the sample.

For this chain, trimming is 2 bases at the V end and 6 bases at the J end, and the number of junction bases without a gene match is 9. CDR1 and CDR2, per the germline V gene, are SNHLY and FYNNEI. From the cysteine up to the phenylalanine, the CDR3 has a length of 15 residues. The sequence is cut down to CDR3 DNA, 45 bases in frame from base 1. With respect to this clone: There is no known antigen for this receptor. One base away there is no much larger clone; base qualities are not given.

Participants in the prospective study were aged about 18 to 100 years, lived in about two dozen United States geographic areas, and enrolled through a virtual design. In the prospective study, cohorts were assigned on the basis of participant-reported clinical history obtained from a screening survey and a study questionnaire. Mobile phlebotomists in the prospective study collected whole blood, serum and a nasopharyngeal or oropharyngeal swab from every participant. Additional blood draws and questionnaires over an approximately two-month period could optionally be provided by prospective study participants. Before DNA extraction, blood samples from the prospective study were shipped at room temperature or frozen.

Sequencing was done on a sample of PBMCs or T cells enriched from blood (not recorded which). The sequence joins TRBV2 to TRBJ2-7; 8 central bases correspond to TRBD2. This receptor was taken from a woman aged 25-40 years with acute COVID-19. The DNA is TGTGCCAGCAGTGAACCGGGACTAGTCGCCCTCGAGCAGTACTTC. Its protein product is CASSEPGLVALEQYF.